This TCR beta chain was obtained from a study of T cells in Graves' hyperthyroidism and ophthalmopathy. V was cut by 1 base and J by 5 bases, with 11 bases left in between. This CDR3 region has 14 residues. Per the germline V gene, CDR1 is MNHEY and CDR2 is SVGEGT. TCR beta CDR3 regions were amplified from RNA transcripts. During a first-round RT-PCR of the TCR CDR3, the HTBI primer set was used. TCRdb re-derived calls from the multiplex PCR reads in MiXCR, one entry per CDR3 protein. The data show 400,000 to 600,000 distinct CDR3 sequences, less than 25% seen once. The chain uses TRBV6-2 or TRBV6-3 and TRBJ1-1; D is undetermined. The sample comprised blood. This sequence was found in a man between 18 and 29 years old with Graves' hyperthyroidism. The CDR3 region has the DNA TGTGCCAGCAGTTACTTGGGTGAGCGGACTGAAGCTTTCTTT. It is translated as CASSYLGERTEAFF.